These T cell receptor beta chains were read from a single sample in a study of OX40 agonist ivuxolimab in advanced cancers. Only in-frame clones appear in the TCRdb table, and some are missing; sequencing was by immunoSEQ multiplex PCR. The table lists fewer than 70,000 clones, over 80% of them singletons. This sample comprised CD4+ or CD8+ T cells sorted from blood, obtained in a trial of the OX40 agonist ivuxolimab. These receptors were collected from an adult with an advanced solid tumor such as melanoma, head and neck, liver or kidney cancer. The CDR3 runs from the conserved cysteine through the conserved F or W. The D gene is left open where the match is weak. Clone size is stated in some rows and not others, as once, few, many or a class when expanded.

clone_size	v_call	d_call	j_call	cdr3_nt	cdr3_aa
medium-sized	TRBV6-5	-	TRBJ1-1	TGTGCCAGCAGGACCTCAGGGTTCACTGAAGCTTTCTTT	CASRTSGFTEAFF
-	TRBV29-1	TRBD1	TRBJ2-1	TGCAGCGTTCCTGGGGACAGTTTTTACAATGAGCAGTTCTTC	CSVPGDSFYNEQFF
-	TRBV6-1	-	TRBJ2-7	TGTGCCAGCAGGACAGGATCCTACGAGCAGTACTTC	CASRTGSYEQYF
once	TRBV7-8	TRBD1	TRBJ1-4	TGTGCCAGCAGCTTAGCCACCGGGACAGGGGCTAATGAAAAACTGTTTTTT	CASSLATGTGANEKLFF
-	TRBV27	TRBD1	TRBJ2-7	TGTGCCAGCAGTTTATATTCGGGACAGAGCTCCTACGAGCAGTACTTC	CASSLYSGQSSYEQYF
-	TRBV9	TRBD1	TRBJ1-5	TGTGCCAGCAGCGGAGGGACAGGGGGACAGCCCCAGCATTTT	CASSGGTGGQPQHF
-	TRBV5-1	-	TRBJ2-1	TGCGCCAGCAGCTTGTCGGGATCCAATGAGCAGTTCTTC	CASSLSGSNEQFF
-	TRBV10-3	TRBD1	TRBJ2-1	TGTGCCATCAGTGAAAGAGACAGGGACAATGAGCAGTTCTTC	CAISERDRDNEQFF
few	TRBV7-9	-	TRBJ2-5	TGTGCCAGCAGCCCCCTTGGGGGGGGACACGAGACCCAGTACTTC	CASSPLGGGHETQYF
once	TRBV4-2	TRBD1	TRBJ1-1	TGTGCCAGCAGCTGGGGACAGGGCAACACTGAAGCTTTCTTT	CASSWGQGNTEAFF
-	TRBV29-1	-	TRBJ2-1	TGCAGCGTTGTGGGACGGCAGGTCTCCTACAATGAGCAGTTCTTC	CSVVGRQVSYNEQFF
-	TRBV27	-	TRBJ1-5	TGTGCCAGCAGTTTATCAATGGGTTTTGGGAATCAGCCCCAGCATTTT	CASSLSMGFGNQPQHF
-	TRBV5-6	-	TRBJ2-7	TGTGCCAGCAGCGGTGGGGACTTATTCTACGAGCAGTACTTC	CASSGGDLFYEQYF
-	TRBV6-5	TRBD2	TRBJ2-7	TGTGCCAGCAGTCCCGCCGGGACTAGCTACTACGAGCAGTACTTC	CASSPAGTSYYEQYF
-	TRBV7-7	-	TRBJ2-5	TGTGCTAGCAGTTCGGACCAAGAGACCCAGTACTTC	CASSSDQETQYF
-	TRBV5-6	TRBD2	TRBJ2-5	TGTGCCAGCAGCCCGCGGGGAGGGGAAGAGACCCAGTACTTC	CASSPRGGEETQYF
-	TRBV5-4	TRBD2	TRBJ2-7	TGTGCCAGCAGCTTGGATGTGAGTGGGGCGGGAGAGGGCTACGAGCAGTACTTC	CASSLDVSGAGEGYEQYF